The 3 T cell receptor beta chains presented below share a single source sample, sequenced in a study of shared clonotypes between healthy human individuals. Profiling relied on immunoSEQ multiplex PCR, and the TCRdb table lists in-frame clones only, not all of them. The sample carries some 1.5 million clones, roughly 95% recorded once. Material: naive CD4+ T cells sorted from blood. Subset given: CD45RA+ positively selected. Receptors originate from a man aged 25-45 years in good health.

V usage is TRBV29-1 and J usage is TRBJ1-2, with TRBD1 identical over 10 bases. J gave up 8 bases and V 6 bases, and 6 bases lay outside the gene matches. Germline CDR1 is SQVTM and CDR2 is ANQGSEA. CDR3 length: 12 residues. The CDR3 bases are TGCAGCGTCCTGACAGGGGGCCGGGGCTACACCTTC. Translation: CSVLTGGRGYTF.

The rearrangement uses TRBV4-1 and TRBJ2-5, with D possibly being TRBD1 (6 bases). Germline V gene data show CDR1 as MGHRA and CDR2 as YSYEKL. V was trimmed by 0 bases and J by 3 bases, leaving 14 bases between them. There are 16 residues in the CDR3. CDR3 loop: CASSQDSTGREETQYF. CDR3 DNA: TGCGCCAGCAGCCAAGATTCCACAGGGAGAGAAGAGACCCAGTACTTC.

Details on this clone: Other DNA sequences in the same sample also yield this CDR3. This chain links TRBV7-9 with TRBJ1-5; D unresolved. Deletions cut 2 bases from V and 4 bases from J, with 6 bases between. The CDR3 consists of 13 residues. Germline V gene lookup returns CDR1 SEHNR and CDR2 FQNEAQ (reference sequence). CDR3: CASSLSGNQPQHF. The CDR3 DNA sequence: TGTGCCAGCAGCTTATCGGGGAATCAGCCCCAGCATTTT.